This T cell receptor beta chain was captured in a study of cytomegalovirus exposure and HLA in healthy donors. Data came from immunoSEQ multiplex PCR; TCRdb stores just in-frame clones and leaves some out. The sample has under 300,000 clones, around 85% seen once. Deletions cut 10 bases from V and 1 base from J, with 8 bases between. The CDR3 totals 11 residues. Germline V gives CDR1 MNHEY, CDR2 SVGAGI. Study-level results: Confirmation was obtained in vitro that three CMV-associated chains are specific for CMV antigens.

While the first cohort had hundreds of subjects, the donors belonged to the separate validation cohort of 100 to 150 subjects. Of note for this clone: Antigen: not known.

Sample: PBMCs. The V and J genes are TRBV6-5 and TRBJ2-7; the D gene is possibly TRBD2 (5 bases). This receptor was obtained from a woman aged 25 to 45 in good health and CMV-seropositive. Here the CDR3 reads CATRRSYEQYF. The CDR3 DNA reads TGTGCCACCAGGAGGTCCTACGAGCAGTACTTC.